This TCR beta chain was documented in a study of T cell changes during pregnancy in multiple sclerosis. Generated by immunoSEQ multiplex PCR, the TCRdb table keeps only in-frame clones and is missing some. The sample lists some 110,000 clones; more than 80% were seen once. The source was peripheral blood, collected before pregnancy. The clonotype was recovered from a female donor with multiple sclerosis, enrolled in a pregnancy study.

CDR3 DNA sequence: TGTGCCAGCAGCATCCCGGACAGGTACAGCGGTTCACCCCTCCACTTT. Translating gives CASSIPDRYSGSPLHF. The rearrangement joins TRBV7-2 to TRBJ1-6; 7 nucleotides align to TRBD1. J lost 9 bases, V lost 5 bases, and 13 bases had no gene match. Germline-derived CDR1 and CDR2 are SGHTA and FQGNSA. The CDR3 contains 16 residues.